What follows are 14 T cell receptor beta chains derived from one specimen sequenced in a study of blood T cell repertoires in COVID-19. Measured with immunoSEQ multiplex PCR; TCRdb has only the in-frame clones, and not every one. The sample carries 200,000 or so clones, around 79% recorded once. Specimen: peripheral blood. These TCRs come from a man in his fifties or sixties with active or convalescent COVID-19.

V is TRBV5-1 and J is TRBJ2-3, with TRBD1 matching over 8 bases. After removal of 0 bases from V and 6 bases from J, the junction contained 6 bases not matched to a gene. CDR1 is SGHRS, CDR2 YFSETQ, per germline. The CDR3 extends over 15 amino acids. In nucleotides, the CDR3 is TGCGCCAGCAGCTTGGAGGGCAGGGGGCCGGATACGCAGTATTTT. Amino acid sequence: CASSLEGRGPDTQYF.

This clone was picked up one time. At the DNA level, this CDR3 is encoded by other sequences in the same sample as well. This chain uses TRBV7-9 with TRBJ2-7; D may be TRBD1 (5 bases). With 2 bases removed from V and 2 bases from J, the gap between germline ends came to 10 bases. Looked up from germline, CDR1 is SEHNR and CDR2 is FQNEAQ (reference sequence). CDR3 length equals 14 residues. The DNA for the CDR3 is TGTGCCAGCAGCTTATCTGGACAAACCTACGAGCAGTACTTC. Translating gives CASSLSGQTYEQYF. Together with reference TRBV7-9 and TRBJ2-7, the CDR3 gives the full variable domain: DTGVSQNPRHKITKRGQNVTFRCDPISEHNRLYWYRQTLGQGPEFLTYFQNEAQLEKSRLLSDRFSAERPKGSFSTLEIQRTEQGDSAMYLCASSLSGQTYEQYFGPGTRLTVT.

The chain has TRBV5-6 and TRBJ2-2; perhaps TRBD2 as D (6 bases). CDR1 is SGHDT and CDR2 is YYEEEE in the germline V gene. This CDR3 is built from 18 residues. Trimming took 4 bases from V and 1 from J, leaving 20 bases between them. In DNA, the CDR3 is TGTGCCAGCAGCCCCAGGGAGGTGGCAGCCCAGAACACCGGGGAGCTGTTTTTT. Its protein product is CASSPREVAAQNTGELFF.

The chain employs TRBV18 and TRBJ2-1, with D perhaps TRBD2 (5 bases). Trimming shortened V by 0 bases and J by 0 bases, and 9 bases separated the two germline ends. Germline CDR1 is KGHSH and CDR2 is LQKENI. The CDR3 totals 16 residues. This CDR3 is CASSPPTGSSYNEQFF. The CDR3 coding sequence is TGTGCCAGCTCACCACCGACGGGGAGCTCCTACAATGAGCAGTTCTTC.

The genes are TRBV7-2 and TRBJ2-3; D gene ambiguous. The V gene's germline CDR1 is SGHTA and CDR2 FQGNSA. Trimming pared 5 bases from V and 0 bases from J, leaving 18 bases between. CDR3 size: 17 residues. CDR3 nucleotides: TGTGCCAGCAGCCCCGCCCTTCGGGTTCTTAGCACAGATACGCAGTATTTT. Protein: CASSPALRVLSTDTQYF. Together with reference TRBV7-2 and TRBJ2-3, the CDR3 gives the full variable domain: GAGVSQSPSNKVTEKGKDVELRCDPISGHTALYWYRQSLGQGLEFLIYFQGNSAPDKSGLPSDRFSAERTGGSVSTLTIQRTQQEDSAVYLCASSPALRVLSTDTQYFGPGTRLTVL.

The chain links TRBV7-2 to TRBJ2-2, with 7 bases aligning to TRBD2. With V trimmed by 5 bases and J by 5 bases, 11 bases remained unmatched. Germline lookup yields CDR1 SGHTA and CDR2 FQGNSA. The CDR3 extends over 16 amino acids. The CDR3 DNA reads TGTGCCAGCAGCCCCCGCGCAGGGCGGGGGACCGGGGAGCTGTTTTTT. Its protein is CASSPRAGRGTGELFF.

This clone turned up a few times. The chain uses TRBV2 and TRBJ1-6; D remains ambiguous. The CDR3 is made up of 15 amino acids. CDR1 is SNHLY and CDR2 is FYNNEI in the germline V gene. The V end was cut by 9 bases, the J end by 0 bases, with 12 bases between. CDR3 DNA sequence: TGTGCCAGTGATGAGGCAGACTCCTATAATTCACCCCTCCACTTT. It encodes CASDEADSYNSPLHF.

This clone was seen only a few times. This chain uses TRBV27 with TRBJ1-5, with D unclear. Per germline, CDR1 MNHEY and CDR2 SMNVEV (reference sequence). With 8 bases removed from V and 2 bases from J, the gap between germline ends came to 13 bases. There are 14 residues in the CDR3. The CDR3 region is CASAALRGNQPQHF. The CDR3 DNA sequence: TGTGCCAGCGCGGCTCTACGTGGCAATCAGCCCCAGCATTTT.

The chain uses TRBV25-1 and TRBJ2-2, with a weak D call TRBD2 (6 bases). CDR3 length: 16 residues. Germline V gene data show CDR1 as MGHDK and CDR2 as SYGVNS. Trimming took off 4 bases at V and 1 base at J, with 13 bases between the two ends. The CDR3 here is CASSAWAGRNTGELFF. DNA of the CDR3: TGTGCCAGCAGTGCCTGGGCGGGGCGGAACACCGGGGAGCTGTTTTTT.

This chain joins TRBV28 and TRBJ2-3; 8 positions agree with TRBD1. CDR3 length: 16 amino acids. CDR1 and CDR2 from the germline V gene are MDHEN and SYDVKM. V was pared by 5 bases and J by 3 bases, with 10 bases of the junction left unmatched. Here the CDR3 reads CASSQPGQAGTDTQYF. Written as DNA, the CDR3 is TGTGCCAGCAGTCAACCGGGACAGGCGGGTACAGATACGCAGTATTTT.

The rearrangement uses TRBV5-5 and TRBJ1-4; D unclear. Looked up from germline, CDR1 is SGHKS and CDR2 is YYEKEE (reference sequence). This CDR3 spans 15 amino acids. With 1 base removed from V and 2 bases from J, the gap between germline ends came to 9 bases. CDR3 loop: CASSLTSPTNEKLFF. CDR3 DNA sequence: TGTGCCAGCAGCTTGACCAGTCCGACTAATGAAAAACTGTTTTTT.

The genes are TRBV6-5 and TRBJ1-2; TRBD1 agrees at 8 bases. This CDR3 spans 12 amino acids. Trimming took 7 bases from V and 4 from J; bases not matched to a gene: 2. From germline, CDR1 is MNHEY and CDR2 SVGAGI. CDR3 sequence reads: CASKTGVYGYTF. CDR3 nucleotide sequence: TGTGCCAGCAAGACAGGGGTCTATGGCTACACCTTC.

This clone was observed a single time. The chain recombines TRBV5-4 with TRBJ2-1, with a tentative D call TRBD1 (5 bases). The ends were cut back, 0 bases at V and 7 bases at J, with 11 bases in the middle. This CDR3 has 14 amino acids. Looked up from germline, CDR1 is SGHNT and CDR2 is YYREEE (reference sequence). The DNA for the CDR3 is TGTGCCAGCAGCTTGGTACAGGCTAGGAATGAGCAGTTCTTC. Translated: CASSLVQARNEQFF.

This chain links TRBV7-8 with TRBJ1-5; 11 nucleotides line up with TRBD1. CDR1 is SGHVS and CDR2 is FQNEAQ in the germline V gene. V dropped 3 bases and J dropped 5; count of bases not matched to a gene: 6. The CDR3 covers 16 residues. For the CDR3, the DNA is TGTGCCAGCAGCTTTATCTCGGGACAGGGGGATCAGCCCCAGCATTTT. This gives the protein CASSFISGQGDQPQHF. The full variable domain, in which reference TRBV7-8 and TRBJ1-5 provide the parts outside the CDR3, is GAGVSQSPRYKVAKRGQDVALRCDPISGHVSLFWYQQALGQGPEFLTYFQNEAQLDKSGLPSDRFFAERPEGSVSTLKIQRTQQEDSAVYLCASSFISGQGDQPQHFGDGTRLSIL.